The TCR beta chain under discussion was sequenced for a study of T cells in Graves' hyperthyroidism and ophthalmopathy. This CDR3 is 14 amino acids long. V was trimmed by 4 bases and J by 2 bases, leaving 11 bases between them. The germline gives CDR1 SGHTA, CDR2 FQGNSA. Amplification yielded TCR beta CDR3 regions, with RNA transcripts as the source. The TCR CDR3 first-round RT-PCR relied on the HTBI primer set. TCRdb called the multiplex PCR reads again in MiXCR, with one record for every CDR3 protein. Here the sample spans hundreds of thousands of distinct CDR3 sequences, 45% being singletons. This receptor was taken from an adult man with Graves' disease, either hyperthyroidism or ophthalmopathy (not recorded which). The sample consisted of peripheral blood or thyroid tissue (not recorded which). This chain joins TRBV7-2 and TRBJ1-2, with a weak D call TRBD1 (6 bases). CDR3 in amino acids: CASSSNRVNYGYTF. DNA of the CDR3: TGTGCCAGCAGCTCAAACAGGGTAAACTATGGCTACACCTTC.